The clone carrying this T cell receptor beta chain has only a few counts. TCRdb itself ran the RT-PCR reads through MiXCR, one entry per CDR3 protein. In the table there are about 700,000 distinct CDR3 sequences, approximately 15% of which are singletons. CDR1 is MDHEN, CDR2 SYDVKM, per germline. Unmatched junction bases numbered 7, after V lost 7 bases and J lost 9 bases. The CDR3 totals 14 residues. The source of this sequence is a female donor in good health, serving as a healthy control. The chain recombines TRBV28 with TRBJ2-1; TRBD2 matches 12 bases. The material sequenced was memory CD4+ T cells from blood. CDR3 in DNA: TGTGCCAGCAAGGCTAGCGGGAGGGTCGGTGAGCAGTTCTTC. It is translated as CASKASGRVGEQFF.